What follows describes a single T cell receptor beta chain. Its antigen is not known. The limits of the CDR3 on the DNA are not certain, so only TCRdb's listed CDR3 is given. The data were obtained in a study of cytomegalovirus exposure and HLA in healthy donors. Findings and limits, study-wide: Whilst most TCR sequences proved rare, a subset of public TCRs occurred across many donors. It was found in a later analysis that first-cohort TCR clusters tended to co-occur in the 95 to 150 validation repertoires. Reports described diagnosis of cytomegalovirus status by the classifier as highly specific and sensitive. Specificity for CMV antigens was confirmed in vitro for a few of the CMV-associated chains.

Profiling relied on immunoSEQ multiplex PCR, and the TCRdb table lists in-frame clones only, not all of them. The profile shows 90,000 to 140,000 clones, approximately 86% of them singletons. The sample was PBMCs. The clonotype was recovered from a woman between 18 and 29 years old in good health and CMV-seropositive.

The CDR3 spells CASSPEVAGGIPYF. The chain links TRBV5-4 to TRBJ2-7; the tabulated D call, TRBD2, remains unverified against the DNA. Germline lookup yields CDR1 SGHNT and CDR2 YYREEE (reference sequence). The CDR3 extends over 14 residues, inclusive of both ends.